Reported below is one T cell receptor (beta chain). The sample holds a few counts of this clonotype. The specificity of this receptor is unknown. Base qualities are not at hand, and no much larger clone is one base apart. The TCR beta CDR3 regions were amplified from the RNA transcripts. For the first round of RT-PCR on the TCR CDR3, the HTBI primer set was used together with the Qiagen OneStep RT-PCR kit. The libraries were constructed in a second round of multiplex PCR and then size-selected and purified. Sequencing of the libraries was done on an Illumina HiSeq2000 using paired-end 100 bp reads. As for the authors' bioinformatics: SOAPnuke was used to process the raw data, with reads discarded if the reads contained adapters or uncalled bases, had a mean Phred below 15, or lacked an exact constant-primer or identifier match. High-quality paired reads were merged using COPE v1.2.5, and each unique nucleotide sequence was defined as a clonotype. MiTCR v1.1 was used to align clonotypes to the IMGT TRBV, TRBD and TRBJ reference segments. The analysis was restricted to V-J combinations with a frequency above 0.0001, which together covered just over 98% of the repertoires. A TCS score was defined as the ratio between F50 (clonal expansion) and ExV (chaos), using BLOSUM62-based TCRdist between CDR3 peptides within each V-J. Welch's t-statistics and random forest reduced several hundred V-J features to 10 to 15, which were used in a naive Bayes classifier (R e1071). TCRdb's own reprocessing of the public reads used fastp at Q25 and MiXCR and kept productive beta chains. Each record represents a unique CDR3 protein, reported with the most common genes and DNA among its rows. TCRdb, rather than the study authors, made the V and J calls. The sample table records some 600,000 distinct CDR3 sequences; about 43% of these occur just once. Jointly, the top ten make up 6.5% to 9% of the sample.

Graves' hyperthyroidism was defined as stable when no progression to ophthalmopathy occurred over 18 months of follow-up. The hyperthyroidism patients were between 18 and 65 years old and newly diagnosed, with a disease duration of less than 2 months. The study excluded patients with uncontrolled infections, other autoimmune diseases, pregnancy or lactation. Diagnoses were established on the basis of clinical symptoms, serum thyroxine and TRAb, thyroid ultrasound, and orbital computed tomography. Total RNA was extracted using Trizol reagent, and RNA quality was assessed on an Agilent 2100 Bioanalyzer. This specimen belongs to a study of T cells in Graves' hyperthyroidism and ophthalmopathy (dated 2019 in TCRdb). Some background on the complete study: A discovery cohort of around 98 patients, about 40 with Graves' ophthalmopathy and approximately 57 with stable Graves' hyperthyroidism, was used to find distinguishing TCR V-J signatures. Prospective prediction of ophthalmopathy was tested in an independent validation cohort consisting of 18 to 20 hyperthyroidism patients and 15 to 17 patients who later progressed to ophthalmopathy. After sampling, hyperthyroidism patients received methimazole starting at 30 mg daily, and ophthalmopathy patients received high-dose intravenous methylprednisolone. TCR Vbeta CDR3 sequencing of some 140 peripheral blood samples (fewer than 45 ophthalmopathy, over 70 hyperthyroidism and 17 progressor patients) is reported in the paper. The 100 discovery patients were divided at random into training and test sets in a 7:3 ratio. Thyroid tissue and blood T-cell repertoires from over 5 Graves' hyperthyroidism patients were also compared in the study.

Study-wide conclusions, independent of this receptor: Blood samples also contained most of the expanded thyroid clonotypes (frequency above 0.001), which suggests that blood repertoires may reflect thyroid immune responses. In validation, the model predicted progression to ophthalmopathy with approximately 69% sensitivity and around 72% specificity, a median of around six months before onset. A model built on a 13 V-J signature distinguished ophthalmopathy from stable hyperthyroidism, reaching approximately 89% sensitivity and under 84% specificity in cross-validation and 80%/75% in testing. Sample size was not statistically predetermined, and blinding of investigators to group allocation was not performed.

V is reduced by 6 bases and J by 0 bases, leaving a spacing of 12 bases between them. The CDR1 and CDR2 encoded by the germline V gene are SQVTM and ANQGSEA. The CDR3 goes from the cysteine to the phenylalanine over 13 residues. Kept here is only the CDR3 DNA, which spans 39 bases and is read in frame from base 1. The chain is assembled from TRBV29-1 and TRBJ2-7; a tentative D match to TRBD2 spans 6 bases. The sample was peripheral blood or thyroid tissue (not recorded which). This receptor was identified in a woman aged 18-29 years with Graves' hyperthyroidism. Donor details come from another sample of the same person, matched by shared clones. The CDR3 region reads CSVGVAASYEQYF. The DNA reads TGCAGCGTGGGGGTAGCGGCCTCCTACGAGCAGTACTTC.